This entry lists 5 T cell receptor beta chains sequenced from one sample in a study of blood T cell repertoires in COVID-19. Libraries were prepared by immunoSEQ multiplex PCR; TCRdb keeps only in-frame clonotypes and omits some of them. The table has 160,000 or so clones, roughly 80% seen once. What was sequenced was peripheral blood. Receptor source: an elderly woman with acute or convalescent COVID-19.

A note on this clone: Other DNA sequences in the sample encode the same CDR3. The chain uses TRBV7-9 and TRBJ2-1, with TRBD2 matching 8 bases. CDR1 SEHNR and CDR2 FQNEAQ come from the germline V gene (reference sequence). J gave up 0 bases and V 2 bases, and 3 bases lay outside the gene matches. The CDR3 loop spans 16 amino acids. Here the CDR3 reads CASSLSLAGSYNEQFF. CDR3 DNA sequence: TGTGCCAGCAGCTTAAGCCTAGCGGGCTCCTACAATGAGCAGTTCTTC. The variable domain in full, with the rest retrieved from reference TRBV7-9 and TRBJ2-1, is DTGVSQNPRHKITKRGQNVTFRCDPISEHNRLYWYRQTLGQGPEFLTYFQNEAQLEKSRLLSDRFSAERPKGSFSTLEIQRTEQGDSAMYLCASSLSLAGSYNEQFFGPGTRLTVL.

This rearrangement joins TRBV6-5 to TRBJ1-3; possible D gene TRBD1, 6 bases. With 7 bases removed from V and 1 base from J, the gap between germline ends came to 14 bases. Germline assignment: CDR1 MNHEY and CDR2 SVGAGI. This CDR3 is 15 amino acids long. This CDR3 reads CASTIQGQSGNTIYF. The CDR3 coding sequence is TGTGCCAGCACAATTCAGGGGCAGTCTGGAAACACCATATATTTT.

In DNA form, the CDR3 reads TGTGCCAGCAGCTTGGGCGGGGGACTAGCGGGGACCAAAAACATTCAGTACTTC. This gives the protein CASSLGGGLAGTKNIQYF. The chain combines TRBV5-4 with TRBJ2-4, with 13 bases that match TRBD2. V was pared by 0 bases and J by 2 bases, with 5 bases of the junction left unmatched. Looked up from germline, CDR1 is SGHNT and CDR2 is YYREEE (reference sequence). This CDR3 is 18 amino acids long.

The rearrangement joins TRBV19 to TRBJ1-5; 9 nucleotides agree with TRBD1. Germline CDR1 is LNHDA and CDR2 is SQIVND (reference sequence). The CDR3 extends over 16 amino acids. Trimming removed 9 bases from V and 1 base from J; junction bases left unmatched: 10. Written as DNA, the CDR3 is TGTGCCAGCAGTTCACAGGGGGCAGAGAGCAATCAGCCCCAGCATTTT. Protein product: CASSSQGAESNQPQHF.

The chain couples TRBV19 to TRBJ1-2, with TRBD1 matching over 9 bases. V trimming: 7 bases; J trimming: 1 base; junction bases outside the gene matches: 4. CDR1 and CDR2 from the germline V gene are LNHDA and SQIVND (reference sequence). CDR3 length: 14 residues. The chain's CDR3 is CASTRDRVNYGYTF. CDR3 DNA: TGTGCCAGTACCCGGGACAGGGTTAACTATGGCTACACCTTC.